This is a list of T cell receptor beta chains from one sample in a study of shared clonotypes between healthy human individuals. The repertoire was sequenced with immunoSEQ multiplex PCR; TCRdb's copy has only in-frame clones and lacks some. The sample includes some 2.4 million clones, approximately 94% seen only once; the top ten take approximately 0.37%. Sequencing was done on a sample of naive CD4+ T cells from PBMCs. The receptors shown here come from a man younger than 35 in good health. Some clones in this sample may be carry-over from other donors' samples. The CDR3 runs from the conserved cysteine through the conserved F or W. The D gene is left open where the match is weak. Some rows have no size entry. The others give once, few or many, or a class for an expanded clone.

>TRBJ1-2|-|-|TRBV5-1
CASNGSPAGANYGYTF
TGCGCCAGCAATGGGAGTCCGGCTGGAGCTAACTATGGCTACACCTTC
>TRBJ1-1|-|TRBD1|TRBV30
CAFSIGTGGNTEAFF
TGTGCCTTTTCCATAGGGACAGGGGGAAACACTGAAGCTTTCTTT
>TRBJ2-1|-|-|TRBV4-2
CASSATGDYYNEQFF
TGTGCCAGCAGCGCGACGGGGGATTATTACAATGAGCAGTTCTTC
>TRBJ2-7|once|TRBD2|TRBV7-3
CASSLEGLAGDYEQYF
TGTGCCAGCAGCCTAGAGGGATTAGCGGGGGACTACGAGCAGTACTTC
>TRBJ2-3|-|TRBD2|TRBV5-8
CASSFIGGLAVSTDTQYF
TGTGCCAGCAGCTTTATAGGGGGACTAGCGGTCTCCACAGATACGCAGTATTTT
>TRBJ2-5|-|TRBD1|TRBV5-4
CASTKGQGGPQETQYF
TGTGCCAGCACCAAAGGACAGGGGGGGCCTCAAGAGACCCAGTACTTC
>TRBJ2-7|-|-|TRBV18
CASSPDSVHEQYF
TGTGCCAGCTCACCAGATTCAGTCCACGAGCAGTACTTC
>TRBJ2-7|-|-|TRBV2
CASSEAQVGGYEQYF
TGTGCCAGCAGTGAGGCGCAGGTAGGAGGCTACGAGCAGTACTTC
>TRBJ1-5|-|TRBD1|TRBV4-1
CASSQRDRGNQPQHF
TGCGCCAGCAGCCAGAGGGACAGGGGAAATCAGCCCCAGCATTTT
>TRBJ1-2|-|-|TRBV19
CASRGRRPSYGYTF
TGTGCCAGTAGGGGACGGCGCCCCTCCTATGGCTACACCTTC
>TRBJ2-1|-|-|TRBV4-1
CASSQQTLTYNEQFF
TGCGCCAGCAGCCAACAGACCCTAACCTACAATGAGCAGTTCTTC
>TRBJ2-5|-|-|TRBV19
CASSISAETQYF
TGTGCCAGTAGTATATCAGCGGAGACCCAGTACTTC
>TRBJ2-2|-|-|TRBV7-9
CASSLDRAEIRELFF
TGTGCCAGCAGCTTAGACCGGGCCGAAATCCGGGAGCTGTTTTTT
>TRBJ2-2|-|-|TRBV20-1
CSARKTGELFF
TGCAGTGCTAGAAAAACCGGGGAGCTGTTTTTT
>TRBJ1-2|-|-|TRBV25-1
CASASGGFYGYTF
TGTGCCAGCGCTTCTGGGGGGTTCTATGGCTACACCTTC
>TRBJ1-4|-|-|TRBV5-1
CASSLLGPASNEKLFF
TGCGCCAGCAGCCTCCTGGGGCCCGCCTCTAATGAAAAACTGTTTTTT
>TRBJ2-3|-|-|TRBV21-1
CASSKAHAGRSTDTQYF
TGTGCCAGCAGCAAAGCCCATGCCGGGAGAAGCACAGATACGCAGTATTTT
>TRBJ2-7|-|-|TRBV7-3
CASSLTGGGNAYEQYF
TGTGCCAGCAGCTTAACGGGTGGCGGGAACGCCTACGAGCAGTACTTC
>TRBJ1-1|few|-|TRBV20-1
CSAIFLLGAFF
TGCAGTGCTATCTTCCTTCTGGGGGCTTTCTTT
>TRBJ2-7|-|-|TRBV15
CATSKKRLVWEQYF
TGTGCCACCAGCAAAAAAAGACTAGTTTGGGAGCAGTACTTC
>TRBJ2-1|-|-|TRBV5-4
CASSLGDPDVRGEQFF
TGTGCCAGCAGCTTGGGGGACCCCGACGTAAGGGGTGAGCAGTTCTTC
>TRBJ1-5|once|-|TRBV27
CASRVPWPQHF
TGTGCCAGCAGGGTTCCGTGGCCCCAGCATTTT
>TRBJ2-7|few|-|TRBV4-1
CASSLHLNTPYEQYF
TGCGCCAGCAGCCTACACTTAAATACCCCCTACGAGCAGTACTTC
>TRBJ1-2|once|-|TRBV6-1
CASSAEAAYGGPYGYTF
TGTGCCAGCAGTGCAGAGGCCGCCTACGGGGGGCCCTATGGCTACACCTTC
>TRBJ2-1|-|-|TRBV7-9
CASSSRNLGQFF
TGTGCCAGCAGCTCAAGGAATCTGGGACAGTTCTTC
>TRBJ2-1|-|TRBD2|TRBV6-1
CASSSGLAGNNEQFF
TGTGCCAGCAGCTCGGGACTAGCGGGAAACAATGAGCAGTTCTTC
>TRBJ2-5|-|TRBD2|TRBV5-1
CASYALAGGPEETQYF
TGCGCCAGCTACGCTCTAGCGGGAGGGCCTGAAGAGACCCAGTACTTC
>TRBJ1-1|-|-|TRBV28
CASSLPPARTEAFF
TGTGCCAGCAGTTTACCTCCGGCGAGGACTGAAGCTTTCTTT
>TRBJ1-6|-|TRBD1|TRBV6-1
CASNHRDRLNSPLHF
TGTGCCAGCAACCACCGGGACAGACTTAATTCACCCCTCCACTTT
>TRBJ1-1|few|TRBD1|TRBV6-1
CASSGQGNTEAFF
TGTGCCAGCAGTGGACAGGGGAACACTGAAGCTTTCTTT
>TRBJ2-3|-|-|TRBV5-1
CASRASLSTDTQYF
TGCGCCAGCAGGGCCAGCTTAAGCACAGATACGCAGTATTTT
>TRBJ2-4|-|-|TRBV5-1
CASSLYSQNIQYF
TGCGCCAGCAGCTTGTACAGTCAAAACATTCAGTACTTC
>TRBJ2-5|-|TRBD1|TRBV7-7
CASSPTTTGTGSTTQYF
TGTGCCAGCAGCCCAACCACTACCGGGACAGGGAGTACGACCCAGTACTTC
>TRBJ2-7|once|TRBD2|TRBV28
CASGWAGRGGYEQYF
TGTGCCAGCGGTTGGGCGGGGAGGGGAGGCTACGAGCAGTACTTC
>TRBJ1-1|few|-|TRBV6-1
CATQGRVTEAFF
TGTGCCACGCAAGGCCGGGTCACTGAAGCTTTCTTT
>TRBJ2-3|-|TRBD1|TRBV19
CASSFRDRGHSDTQYF
TGTGCCAGTAGTTTCCGGGACAGGGGGCATTCAGATACGCAGTATTTT
>TRBJ2-7|once|-|TRBV30
CAWSPLGKGEQYF
TGTGCCTGGAGTCCCCTGGGTAAGGGCGAGCAGTACTTC
>TRBJ2-5|-|-|TRBV5-6
CASSGILQGADQETQYF
TGTGCCAGCAGCGGAATACTTCAGGGCGCAGACCAAGAGACCCAGTACTTC
>TRBJ2-7|-|-|TRBV28
CASSPGGLAASYEQYF
TGTGCCAGCAGCCCCGGTGGTCTAGCTGCCAGCTACGAGCAGTACTTC
>TRBJ2-5|-|TRBD2|TRBV11-2
CASSRTSGRAAETQYF
TGTGCCAGCAGCCGGACTAGCGGGAGGGCGGCAGAGACCCAGTACTTC
>TRBJ2-3|-|TRBD1|TRBV7-3
CASTWGQDTDTQYF
TGTGCCAGCACCTGGGGACAGGACACAGATACGCAGTATTTT
>TRBJ1-2|-|-|TRBV7-8
CASSANTIGYTF
TGTGCCAGCAGCGCCAATACGATTGGCTACACCTTC
>TRBJ1-5|-|-|TRBV4-3
CASSQGTISNQPQHF
TGCGCCAGCAGCCAAGGAACGATTAGCAATCAGCCCCAGCATTTT
>TRBJ1-1|few|TRBD1|TRBV2
CASIGTGAVGTEAFF
TGTGCCAGCATCGGGACAGGGGCGGTGGGCACTGAAGCTTTCTTT
>TRBJ1-6|-|-|TRBV2
CASSETASYNSPLHF
TGTGCCAGCAGTGAAACAGCCAGCTATAATTCACCCCTCCACTTT
>TRBJ2-7|-|-|TRBV6-1
CASKPPGLNYEQYF
TGTGCCAGCAAACCCCCGGGACTCAACTACGAGCAGTACTTC
>TRBJ2-1|-|-|TRBV18
CASSPDNRGNEQFF
TGTGCCAGCTCACCAGACAATAGGGGCAATGAGCAGTTCTTC
>TRBJ2-2|-|-|TRBV19
CASKTWGSANTGELFF
TGTGCCAGTAAAACCTGGGGGAGTGCGAACACCGGGGAGCTGTTTTTT
>TRBJ2-2|-|-|TRBV2
CASQEAGHTGELFF
TGTGCCAGCCAGGAGGCAGGTCATACCGGGGAGCTGTTTTTT
>TRBJ2-1|-|TRBD2|TRBV10-1
CASSATGTSGTSYNEQFF
TGCGCCAGCAGTGCCACCGGGACTAGCGGGACATCCTACAATGAGCAGTTCTTC
>TRBJ2-7|-|TRBD1|TRBV5-1
CASSLATWDSHYEQYF
TGCGCCAGCAGCTTGGCTACGTGGGACAGCCACTACGAGCAGTACTTC
>TRBJ1-1|-|TRBD1|TRBV7-3
CASSPSGTGVPYSVFF
TGTGCCAGCAGCCCTTCCGGGACAGGGGTCCCCTATTCAGTTTTCTTT
>TRBJ2-2|-|-|TRBV2
CASSESVPGELFF
TGTGCCAGCAGTGAGTCCGTACCCGGGGAGCTGTTTTTT
>TRBJ1-2|-|-|TRBV4-3
CASSQRTRPYGYTF
TGCGCCAGCAGCCAACGGACCCGCCCCTATGGCTACACCTTC
>TRBJ1-2|-|TRBD1|TRBV9
CASSVALGVDRGPENYGYTF
TGTGCCAGCAGCGTAGCTCTGGGGGTGGACAGGGGACCGGAGAACTATGGCTACACCTTC
>TRBJ2-1|-|-|TRBV6-5
CASSRPGEQFF
TGTGCCAGCAGTCGACCGGGGGAGCAGTTCTTC
>TRBJ2-5|-|-|TRBV11-2
CASSSLRETQYF
TGTGCCAGCAGCTCTTTGAGGGAGACCCAGTACTTC
>TRBJ2-7|-|-|TRBV20-1
CSAREYYEQYF
TGCAGTGCTCGGGAGTATTACGAGCAGTACTTC
>TRBJ1-1|-|-|TRBV7-9
CASSLAGQGTEAFF
TGTGCCAGCAGCTTAGCGGGACAAGGCACTGAAGCTTTCTTT